Listed below are T cell receptor beta chains from one sample, sequenced in a study of radiotherapy plus CTLA-4 blockade in lung cancer. Method: immunoSEQ multiplex PCR; TCRdb's copy keeps in-frame clones and lacks some. The table shows approximately 39,000 clones, with around 77% occurring only once. The input for sequencing was peripheral blood, taken from a patient treated with radiotherapy plus ipilimumab. These receptors all come from a human donor with non-small cell lung cancer who had stable disease on radiotherapy plus ipilimumab. Each CDR3 is given with its conserved first and last residue. D genes are given only for firm matches. Rows give clone size only sometimes, using once, few, many, or a class for an expanded clone.

TGTGCCAGCAGCTTATGGCGCGGTGAAGAGTACTTC	CASSLWRGEEYF	-	TRBV7-9	-	TRBJ2-7
TGCAGTGCGGTACAGGGGGAGACCCAGTACTTC	CSAVQGETQYF	-	TRBV20-1	TRBD1	TRBJ2-5
TGCGCCAGCAGCCAGGAGCTAGCGTCACAGACCCAGTACTTC	CASSQELASQTQYF	-	TRBV4-1	-	TRBJ2-5
TGTGCCAGCAGTCACAGACAGGGGGCCTACGAGCAGTACTTC	CASSHRQGAYEQYF	-	TRBV7-8	TRBD1	TRBJ2-7
TGTGCCAGTGAGACACCCGGCAAAGAGACCCAGTACTTC	CASETPGKETQYF	-	TRBV25-1	-	TRBJ2-5
TGTGCCAGCTCCCCAGCGGCAGGGAAAGGTGGCTACACCTTC	CASSPAAGKGGYTF	-	TRBV18	-	TRBJ1-2
TGTGCCAGCAGGCTCGGAGGGAATTCTGGTCGGGCTTTCTTT	CASRLGGNSGRAFF	-	TRBV7-2	-	TRBJ1-1
TGTGCCAGCACTCCGACAGCCTACAATGAGCAGTTCTTC	CASTPTAYNEQFF	-	TRBV6-6	-	TRBJ2-1
TGTGCCAGCAGCTGGTCCTTACAGGGGCCCCCTTTTGATACGCAGTATTTT	CASSWSLQGPPFDTQYF	-	TRBV7-9	TRBD1	TRBJ2-3
TGTGCCACCAGCAGGACAGGGGGTGGTCAGCCCCAGCATTTT	CATSRTGGGQPQHF	-	TRBV15	TRBD1	TRBJ1-5
TGTGCCAGCAGCTCCGGACTCGAGCAGTACTTC	CASSSGLEQYF	-	TRBV9	-	TRBJ2-7
TGCGCCAGCAGCTTGGCCAGGGGTGGTGGAAACACCATATATTTT	CASSLARGGGNTIYF	-	TRBV5-1	-	TRBJ1-3
TGTGCCAGCAGCCGCTTCCGGCCAGGTATCCAAGAGACCCAGTACTTC	CASSRFRPGIQETQYF	-	TRBV7-3	-	TRBJ2-5
TGTGCCAGCACTCAGGGGTTGGTACAGCCCCAGCATTTT	CASTQGLVQPQHF	-	TRBV6-6	-	TRBJ1-5
TGTGCCAGCAGTCAGGACAGGGAGGGAGAGCAGTACTTC	CASSQDREGEQYF	-	TRBV6-5	-	TRBJ2-7
TGTGCCAGCAGCTTTCCGGGACAGGGGGCGGCTAACTATGGCTACACCTTC	CASSFPGQGAANYGYTF	once	TRBV5-6	TRBD1	TRBJ1-2
TGTGCCAGCAGCTTGCAGTTAAGGGGTAACGAGCAGTACTTC	CASSLQLRGNEQYF	-	TRBV5-5	-	TRBJ2-7
TGTGCCAGCAGCGTATTGCCCAGCGGGAACACCGGGGAGCTGTTTTTT	CASSVLPSGNTGELFF	-	TRBV9	-	TRBJ2-2
TGTGCCAGCAGCCTGGGGGAGGCCTACGAGCAGTACTTC	CASSLGEAYEQYF	-	TRBV9	-	TRBJ2-7
TGCGCCAGCAGCTTGTCAACTAGCGCGAACACCGGGGAGCTGTTTTTT	CASSLSTSANTGELFF	-	TRBV5-1	TRBD2	TRBJ2-2
TGTGCCAGCTCACCCGGGACAGGGGATTCACCCCTCCACTTT	CASSPGTGDSPLHF	-	TRBV18	TRBD1	TRBJ1-6
TGTGCCAGCAGCTTAGTCGCAGGTGGGGCCAACGTCCTGACTTTC	CASSLVAGGANVLTF	-	TRBV11-2	-	TRBJ2-6
TGTGTCAGCACGCTTACCGGGGGGACTCCGAACACTGAAGCTTTCTTT	CVSTLTGGTPNTEAFF	-	TRBV11-1	-	TRBJ1-1
TGTGCCAGCAGCCGGTATGGCTACACCTTC	CASSRYGYTF	few	TRBV28	-	TRBJ1-2
TGTGCTAGTGGTTTGTCAGCGACTGGAAACACCATATATTTT	CASGLSATGNTIYF	once	TRBV12-5	-	TRBJ1-3
TGTGCCAGCAGCTTAGTGGGACAGGCGGATGGCTACACCTTC	CASSLVGQADGYTF	-	TRBV7-9	TRBD1	TRBJ1-2
TGTGCCAGTAGTATTGAGGACAGGGCCGCTGGCTACGAGCAGTACTTC	CASSIEDRAAGYEQYF	-	TRBV19	TRBD1	TRBJ2-7
TGTGCCAGCAGTAAAACCGGGACAGGGGTTCCCTACGAGCAGTACTTC	CASSKTGTGVPYEQYF	-	TRBV27	TRBD1	TRBJ2-7
TGTGCCAGCAGCCCAAAGCGGGGGGGCCGTGGCACAGATACGCAGTATTTT	CASSPKRGGRGTDTQYF	-	TRBV9	TRBD2	TRBJ2-3
TGTGCCAGCAGTGAAGGGACAGGGCGCACTGAAGCTTTCTTT	CASSEGTGRTEAFF	-	TRBV6-1	TRBD1	TRBJ1-1
TGTGCCAGCAGCTTCGGGGGCACCGGGGAGCTGTTTTTT	CASSFGGTGELFF	-	TRBV7-9	-	TRBJ2-2